Included here is one T cell receptor beta chain sequence, with context. The source of the sample is a study of T-cell memory formation after mild COVID-19. TCRdb passed the 5' RACE reads through MiXCR, listing each CDR3 protein once. The sample shows fewer than 450,000 distinct CDR3 sequences, under 25% of them seen only once. Per the germline V gene, CDR1 is ENHRY and CDR2 is SYGVKD. V dropped 2 bases and J dropped 1 base, with 9 bases sitting between them. There are 14 residues in the CDR3. This chain uses TRBV10-3 with TRBJ2-7, with D perhaps matching TRBD1 (6 bases). Sequencing was performed on PBMCs or a T cell subset sorted from them (not recorded which). This sequence originates from an adult woman who had mild COVID-19 (a few samples of this study predate the infection). Cell type and time point are not known. Here the CDR3 DNA reads TGTGCCATCAGTGAGGACAGGACGTCCTACGAGCAGTACTTC. Encoded protein: CAISEDRTSYEQYF.